Listed below are T cell receptor beta chains from one sample, sequenced in a study of T-cell memory formation after mild COVID-19. Using its own MiXCR run on the 5' RACE reads, TCRdb lists one record per CDR3 protein. Of 400,000 to 500,000 distinct CDR3 sequences in the sample, around 20% were seen once. Sequenced material: PBMCs or a T cell subset sorted from them (not recorded which). The receptors originated from an adult woman who had mild COVID-19 (a few samples of this study predate the infection). Cell type and time point are not known. Each CDR3 is given with its conserved first and last residue. A D gene is named only where the DNA matches it firmly. Not every row has a clone size; where given, it reads once, few, many or a size class.

v_call	clone_size	j_call	d_call	cdr3_aa	cdr3_nt
TRBV12-3/TRBV12-4	-	TRBJ1-1	TRBD1	CASKPRQGENTEAFF	TGTGCCAGCAAGCCTAGACAGGGCGAGAACACTGAAGCTTTCTTT
TRBV7-2	-	TRBJ2-3	TRBD2	CASSSGLAGRVDTQYF	TGTGCCAGCAGCTCGGGACTAGCGGGACGAGTAGATACGCAGTATTTT
TRBV19	-	TRBJ1-5	-	CASSTHRDRHQPQHF	TGTGCCAGTAGTACCCACAGGGATCGCCATCAGCCCCAGCATTTT
TRBV10-3	few	TRBJ2-1	-	CAISESSRAPDNEQFF	TGTGCCATCAGTGAGTCGTCACGGGCCCCGGACAATGAGCAGTTCTTC
TRBV29-1	-	TRBJ2-1	TRBD2	CSVTRGTRSINEQFF	TGCAGCGTTACCAGAGGGACTAGATCGATCAATGAGCAGTTCTTC
TRBV30	-	TRBJ1-2	-	CAWSRLGNYGYTF	TGTGCCTGGAGTAGACTAGGCAACTATGGCTACACCTTC
TRBV5-1	-	TRBJ1-2	TRBD1	CASRDRDHGYTF	TGCGCCAGCAGAGACAGGGACCATGGCTACACCTTC
TRBV12-3/TRBV12-4	-	TRBJ2-2	-	CASSFNRELFF	TGTGCCAGCAGTTTTAACCGGGAGCTGTTTTTT
TRBV7-9	-	TRBJ1-1	TRBD1	CASSLGYRTGRNTEAFF	TGTGCCAGCAGCTTAGGGTACAGGACAGGGAGAAACACTGAAGCTTTCTTT
TRBV7-8	few	TRBJ2-4	-	CASSAQQGSIQYF	TGTGCCAGCAGCGCCCAACAGGGTAGCATTCAGTACTTC
TRBV9	many	TRBJ2-5	TRBD2	CASSVGGAGRGETQYF	TGTGCCAGCAGCGTAGGGGGAGCGGGGCGGGGAGAGACCCAGTACTTC
TRBV30	-	TRBJ1-1	-	CAWRLPSRVNTEAFF	TGTGCCTGGAGGCTCCCGAGTCGGGTGAACACTGAAGCTTTCTTT
TRBV5-1	many	TRBJ1-2	TRBD1	CASSLAGQPRNGYTF	TGCGCCAGCAGCTTGGCGGGACAGCCCAGGAATGGCTACACCTTC
TRBV5-1	-	TRBJ2-2	TRBD1	CASSFEGATGELFF	TGCGCCAGCAGCTTCGAGGGGGCCACCGGGGAGCTGTTTTTT